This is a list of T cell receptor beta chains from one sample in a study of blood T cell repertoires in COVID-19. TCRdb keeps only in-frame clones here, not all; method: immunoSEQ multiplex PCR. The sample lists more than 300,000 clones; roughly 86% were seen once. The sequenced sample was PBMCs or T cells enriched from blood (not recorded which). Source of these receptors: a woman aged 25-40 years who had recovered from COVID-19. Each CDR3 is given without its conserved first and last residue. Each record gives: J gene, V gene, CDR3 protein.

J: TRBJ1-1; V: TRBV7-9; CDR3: ASRSGTGNTEAF
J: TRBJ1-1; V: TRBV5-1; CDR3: ASSSQGRDTEAF
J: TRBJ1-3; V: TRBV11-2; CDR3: ASSLGQGAIGNTIY
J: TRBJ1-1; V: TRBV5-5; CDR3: ASSLSLLTRRNTEAF
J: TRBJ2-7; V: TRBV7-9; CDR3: ASSFDRGSHEQY
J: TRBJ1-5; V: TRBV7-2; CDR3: ASSPGQISNQPQH
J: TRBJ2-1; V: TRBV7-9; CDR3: ASRWTSGSPNEQF
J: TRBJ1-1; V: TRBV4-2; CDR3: ASSQHKQVNTEAF
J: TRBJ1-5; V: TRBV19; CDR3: ASSNLEGGNQPQH
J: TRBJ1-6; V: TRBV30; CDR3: AWSGDSWINSPLH
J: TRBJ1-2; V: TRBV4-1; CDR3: ASSPSPTRDRVQGYT
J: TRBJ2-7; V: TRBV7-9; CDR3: ASSFWASGRSEQY
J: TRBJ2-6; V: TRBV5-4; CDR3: ASSRAGGGANVLT
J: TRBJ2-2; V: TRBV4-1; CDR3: ASSLDATGTGELF
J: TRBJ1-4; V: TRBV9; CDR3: ASSVGGGQPANWEKLF
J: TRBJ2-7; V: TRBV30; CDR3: ACLKQGPTYEQY
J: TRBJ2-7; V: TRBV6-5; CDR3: ASSSGQIYEQY
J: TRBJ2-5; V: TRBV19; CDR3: ASSIDPTGVLSQETQY
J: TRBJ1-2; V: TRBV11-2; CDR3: ASSSLRDRALSNYGYT
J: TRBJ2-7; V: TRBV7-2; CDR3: ASSFGSGSPVSRYEQY
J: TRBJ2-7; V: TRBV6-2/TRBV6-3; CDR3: ASSATGGSEQY
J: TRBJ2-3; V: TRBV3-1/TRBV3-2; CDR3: ASSQGLYSTDTQY
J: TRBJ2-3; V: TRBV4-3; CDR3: ASSPVTGGWRADTQY
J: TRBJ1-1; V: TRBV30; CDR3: AWSVGRDYTEAF
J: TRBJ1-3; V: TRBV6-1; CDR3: ASSWENSGNTIY
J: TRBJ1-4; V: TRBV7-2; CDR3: ASSQTGTDNEKLF
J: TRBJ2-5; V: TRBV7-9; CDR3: ATHPGVQETQY
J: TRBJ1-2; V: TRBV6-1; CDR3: ASSEALMAGGFGYT
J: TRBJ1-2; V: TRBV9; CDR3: ASSATLGTHYGYT
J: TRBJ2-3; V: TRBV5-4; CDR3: ATSLGGISTDTQY
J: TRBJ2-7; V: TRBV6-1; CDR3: ASSEAQRGGEQY
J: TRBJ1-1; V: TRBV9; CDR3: ASSVVARTGNMNTEAF
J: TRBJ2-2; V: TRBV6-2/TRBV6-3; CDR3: ASSRGKTGGTGELF